This passage covers 26 T cell receptor beta chains from one sample sequenced in a study of cytomegalovirus exposure and HLA in healthy donors (dated by TCRdb to 2016 to 2017). Library prep was done by the immunoSEQ multiplex PCR assay. TCRdb stores this immuneACCESS table with in-frame sequences only. Part of the clones is absent; in the studies checked, under half of the shortfall reflects unresolved V genes, and no reason is known for the rest. This sample is represented by around 260,000 clones; less than 95% of them were singletons. The top ten hold approximately 3% of the sample. The sample taken for sequencing was PBMCs. The receptors shown here come from a woman under 40 in good health and CMV-seronegative.

V usage is TRBV28 and J usage is TRBJ2-1, with D uncertain. With 2 bases removed from V and 5 bases from J, the gap between germline ends came to 4 bases. The CDR3 is 12 amino acids. Germline CDR1 reads MDHEN; CDR2 reads SYDVKM. The CDR3: CASSLPNNEQFF. CDR3 sequence (DNA): TGTGCCAGCAGTTTACCAAACAATGAGCAGTTCTTC. Complete variable domain (other parts from reference TRBV28 and TRBJ2-1): DVKVTQSSRYLVKRTGEKVFLECVQDMDHENMFWYRQDPGLGLRLIYFSYDVKMKEKGDIPEGYSVSREKKERFSLILESASTNQTSMYLCASSLPNNEQFFGPGTRLTVL.

This chain uses TRBV5-1 with TRBJ2-3; D might be TRBD1 (5 bases). The ends were cut back, 3 bases at V and 0 bases at J, with 14 bases in the middle. The CDR3 runs 16 residues. CDR1 is SGHRS and CDR2 is YFSETQ in the germline V gene. The CDR3 loop reads CASSSGQGISTDTQYF. The CDR3 DNA follows: TGCGCCAGCAGCTCAGGACAAGGGATAAGCACAGATACGCAGTATTTT.

Written as DNA, the CDR3 is TGTGCCAGCGGCTATGGACAGGGGAGGGAGACCCAGTACTTC. Translating gives CASGYGQGRETQYF. This chain uses TRBV6-1 with TRBJ2-5, with 9 bases aligning to TRBD1. Losses at the gene ends were 8 bases for V and 5 bases for J; bases not matched to a gene: 9. CDR3 length: 14 residues. CDR1 MNHNS and CDR2 SASEGT come from the germline V gene.

V and J are TRBV9 and TRBJ2-1, with 9 positions matching TRBD2. Trimming at V came to 2 bases and at J to 2 bases, leaving 2 bases not matched to a gene. Germline values: CDR1 SGDLS, CDR2 YYNGEE. The CDR3 length is 15 residues. CDR3 sequence (DNA): TGTGCCAGCAGCGTCGGACTAGCGACCTACAATGAGCAGTTCTTC. Translation gives CASSVGLATYNEQFF.

The CDR3 region has the DNA TGCGCCAGCAGCCAAACCGGGACAGGGCACTACGAGCAGTACTTC. It yields the protein CASSQTGTGHYEQYF. J is TRBJ2-7 and V is TRBV4-3; 9 nucleotides line up with TRBD1. The CDR3 loop spans 15 amino acids. V was clipped by 2 bases and J by 3 bases; unmatched bases: 5. In germline, CDR1 is LGHNA, CDR2 YSLEER.

The J gene is TRBJ2-7, the V gene TRBV2; D is ambiguous. Germline CDR1 SNHLY, CDR2 FYNNEI. The CDR3 has 14 residues. Trimming took 0 bases from V and 0 from J, leaving 6 bases between them. In DNA, the CDR3 is TGTGCCAGCAGTGAAGCGGTGAGCTCCTACGAGCAGTACTTC. Translating it yields CASSEAVSSYEQYF. The full variable domain, in which reference TRBV2 and TRBJ2-7 provide the parts outside the CDR3, is EPEVTQTPSHQVTQMGQEVILRCVPISNHLYFYWYRQILGQKVEFLVSFYNNEISEKSEIFDDQFSVERPDGSNFTLKIRSTKLEDSAMYFCASSEAVSSYEQYFGPGTRLTVT.

V usage is TRBV5-1 and J usage is TRBJ1-1, with D unresolved. This CDR3 comprises 13 residues. The germline V and J ends were trimmed by 4 bases and 8 bases, with 15 bases remaining between them. CDR1 and CDR2 (germline): SGHRS, YFSETQ. Written as DNA, the CDR3 is TGCGCCAGCAGCCCACCGGCCACCGGAGAAGCTTTCTTT. Its translation: CASSPPATGEAFF.

J is TRBJ1-1 and V is TRBV6-5; D is uncertain. Trimming pared 6 bases from V and 4 bases from J, leaving 15 bases between. The CDR3 contains 14 residues. Germline CDR1 MNHEY, CDR2 SVGAGI. As DNA, the CDR3 is TGTGCCAGCAGCTCCCGAGCAGTCGGCACTGAAGCTTTCTTT. Protein: CASSSRAVGTEAFF.

The chain joins TRBV9 to TRBJ2-2, with unresolved D. The CDR3 runs to 16 residues. The germline V gene has CDR1 SGDLS and CDR2 YYNGEE. The V and J ends lost 3 bases and 7 bases respectively, with 19 bases between them. Here the CDR3 reads CASSAPNQGSGGELFF. The CDR3 DNA sequence: TGTGCCAGCAGCGCCCCTAATCAAGGTTCCGGCGGGGAGCTGTTTTTT.

The V gene is TRBV4-2, the J gene TRBJ2-7; weak D call: TRBD1 (6 bases). Trimming removed 6 bases from V and 3 bases from J, with 18 bases in between. The CDR3 has 15 residues. CDR1 and CDR2 (germline): LGHNA, YNFKEQ. The CDR3 protein is CASSPPRDKNYEQYF. The CDR3 region has the DNA TGTGCCAGCAGTCCACCCCGGGACAAAAACTACGAGCAGTACTTC.

The chain couples TRBV30 to TRBJ2-1; 14 nucleotides align to TRBD2. The J segment lost 7 bases and the V segment lost 2 bases, leaving 4 bases of the junction unmatched. Germline CDR1 reads GTSNPN; CDR2 reads SVGIG (reference sequence). This CDR3 is built from 15 residues. The CDR3 DNA reads TGTGCCTGGAGTACCGGGACTAGCGGGAGAAATGAGCAGTTCTTC. Its protein is CAWSTGTSGRNEQFF.

This clone was picked up one time. The V and J genes are TRBV6-4 and TRBJ2-2, with D tentatively TRBD2 (5 bases). The ends were cut back, 4 bases at V and 1 base at J, with 7 bases in the middle. Looked up from germline, CDR1 is MRHNA and CDR2 is SNTAGT. CDR3 length: 14 amino acids. CDR3 nucleotide sequence: TGTGCCAGCAGTGGGACTTGGAACACCGGGGAGCTGTTTTTT. Translated, it gives CASSGTWNTGELFF.

For the CDR3, the DNA is TGTGCCAGCAGTGATTGGGGGACAGGCGGGTTTGAGCAGTTCTTC. This translates into CASSDWGTGGFEQFF. This chain connects TRBV25-1 to TRBJ2-1; the match to TRBD1 covers 8 bases. This CDR3 is 15 amino acids long. Losses at the gene ends were 3 bases for V and 9 bases for J; bases not matched to a gene: 10. Germline V gives CDR1 MGHDK, CDR2 SYGVNS.

The chain links TRBV7-9 to TRBJ2-7, with D maybe TRBD1 (5 bases). The CDR3 consists of 13 residues. The germline gives CDR1 SEHNR, CDR2 FQNEAQ (reference sequence). Trimming took 3 bases from V and 2 from J, leaving 8 bases between them. The CDR3 spells CASSLPGTYEQYF. The CDR3 coding sequence is TGTGCCAGCAGCTTGCCAGGGACCTACGAGCAGTACTTC.

The CDR3 nucleotides are TGTGCCTGGGAAGACAGGGAAGCTTTGGACACCGGGGAGCTGTTTTTT. Translating it yields CAWEDREALDTGELFF. The J gene is TRBJ2-2, the V gene TRBV30; 7 nucleotides align to TRBD1. There are 16 residues in the CDR3. Losses at the gene ends were 5 bases for V and 3 bases for J; bases not matched to a gene: 12. Looked up from germline, CDR1 is GTSNPN and CDR2 is SVGIG (reference sequence).

The chain carries TRBV5-5 and TRBJ1-5; no firm D call. The V gene lost 4 bases and the J gene lost 5 bases, with 7 bases spanning the gap. Per germline, CDR1 SGHKS and CDR2 YYEKEE (reference sequence). The CDR3 length is 12 residues. CDR3 DNA sequence: TGTGCCAGCAGCCCAGGAGATCAGCCCCAGCATTTT. Amino acids: CASSPGDQPQHF.

The chain has TRBV6-5 and TRBJ2-5; D may match TRBD1 or TRBD2 (5 bases each). The closer fit of TRBJ2-7 to the DNA end suggests the J call may be wrong. Germline values: CDR1 MNHEY, CDR2 SVGAGI. The CDR3 is 11 residues long. For the CDR3, the DNA is TGTGCCACCCCTTGGGGGTACGAGCAGTACTTC. Protein: CATPWGYEQYF.

The chain joins TRBV7-6 to TRBJ2-1; 9 nucleotides align to TRBD1. With V trimmed by 1 base and J by 8 bases, 6 bases remained unmatched. CDR3 length: 15 residues. Per the germline V gene, CDR1 is SGHVS and CDR2 is FNYEAQ. Written as DNA, the CDR3 is TGTGCCAGCAGCTTAGAGGGAACAGGGGGCCATGAGCAGTTCTTC. This codes for CASSLEGTGGHEQFF.

The rearrangement joins TRBV5-4 to TRBJ2-7, with 9 positions matching TRBD2. The V segment lost 0 bases and the J segment 2 bases; nucleotides outside the gene matches: 3. The germline gives CDR1 SGHNT, CDR2 YYREEE (reference sequence). The CDR3 has 15 amino acids. CDR3 sequence (DNA): TGTGCCAGCAGCTTGGGACTAGCGGACACCTACGAGCAGTACTTC. Amino acid sequence: CASSLGLADTYEQYF.

The V gene is TRBV14, the J gene TRBJ2-1; D is perhaps TRBD2 (6 bases). Germline CDR1 and CDR2: SGHDN and FVKESK. There are 15 residues in the CDR3. V was pared by 1 base and J by 0 bases, with 7 bases between. CDR3 loop: CASSQVTSSYNEQFF. The CDR3, as DNA: TGTGCCAGCAGCCAAGTGACTAGCTCCTACAATGAGCAGTTCTTC. The full variable domain, its missing parts supplied by reference TRBV14 and TRBJ2-1, is EAGVTQFPSHSVIEKGQTVTLRCDPISGHDNLYWYRRVMGKEIKFLLHFVKESKQDESGMPNNRFLAERTGGTYSTLKVQPAELEDSGVYFCASSQVTSSYNEQFFGPGTRLTVL.

This rearrangement joins TRBV13 to TRBJ2-1; perhaps TRBD2 as D (6 bases). In germline, CDR1 is PRHDT, CDR2 FYEKMQ (reference sequence). The CDR3 length is 16 residues. Trimming left V 5 bases short and J 4 bases short, with 18 bases between. The CDR3: CASSDPGAGGYNEQFF. CDR3 bases: TGTGCCAGCAGCGACCCGGGCGCAGGAGGGTACAATGAGCAGTTCTTC.

This clone appeared once. This chain connects TRBV28 to TRBJ2-6; D perhaps matches TRBD2 (5 bases). The germline gives CDR1 MDHEN, CDR2 SYDVKM. The CDR3 extends over 15 amino acids. V was cut by 5 bases and J by 0 bases, with 8 bases left in between. The CDR3 sequence is CASSRDNSGANVLTF. In DNA form, the CDR3 reads TGTGCCAGCAGTCGGGATAACTCTGGGGCCAACGTCCTGACTTTC.

This sequence joins TRBV9 and TRBJ2-7; tentative D call: TRBD1 (6 bases). V was pared by 1 base and J by 5 bases, with 16 bases between. Germline CDR1 SGDLS, CDR2 YYNGEE. The CDR3 sequence is 15 residues long. This CDR3 is CASSVSRGKTDEQYF. As DNA, the CDR3 is TGTGCCAGCAGCGTAAGTAGGGGGAAAACGGACGAGCAGTACTTC.

The chain combines TRBV28 with TRBJ1-2, with TRBD1 matching over 12 bases. Germline CDR1 and CDR2: MDHEN and SYDVKM. This CDR3 has 16 amino acids. After removal of 4 bases from V and 7 bases from J, the junction contained 10 bases not matched to a gene. The CDR3 nucleotides read TGTGCCAGCAGTTCACCCCGGGACAGGGGGCAGGTTGGCTACACCTTC. The encoded protein is CASSSPRDRGQVGYTF.

The chain recombines TRBV5-6 with TRBJ2-3; D uncertain. This CDR3 comprises 17 residues. The germline CDR1 and CDR2 sequences are SGHDT and YYEEEE. V was shortened by 0 bases and J by 0 bases, with 14 bases between the two germline ends. The CDR3 nucleotides read TGTGCCAGCAGCTTGGGAGTGGAAATAGTCAGCACAGATACGCAGTATTTT. Its protein product is CASSLGVEIVSTDTQYF.

V and J are TRBV10-2 and TRBJ2-2; possibly TRBD1 for D (5 bases). The germline V gene encodes CDR1 WSHSY and CDR2 SAAADI. The CDR3 sequence is 16 residues long. The V gene lost 5 bases and the J gene lost 4 bases, with 17 bases spanning the gap. CDR3 sequence reads: CASSTLGRELTGELFF. The CDR3 DNA sequence: TGCGCCAGCAGTACCCTCGGCAGGGAACTCACCGGGGAGCTGTTTTTT.